This section outlines one TCR beta chain sequence together with its context. The germline V gene encodes CDR1 KGHDR and CDR2 SFDVKD. After removal of 0 bases from V and 5 bases from J, the junction contained 4 bases not matched to a gene. CDR3 length: 15 residues. TCR beta CDR3 sequences were amplified from RNA transcripts. TCR CDR3 regions were first amplified by RT-PCR with HTBI primers. TCRdb called the multiplex PCR reads again in MiXCR, with one record for every CDR3 protein. The sample carries under 400,000 distinct CDR3 sequences, 15% recorded once. The data originate from a study of T cells in Graves' hyperthyroidism and ophthalmopathy.

This clonotype was sampled from a woman between 55 and 75 years old with Graves' ophthalmopathy. The sample comprised blood. The chain couples TRBV24-1 to TRBJ2-7; TRBD1 matches 9 bases. Here the CDR3 DNA reads TGTGCCACCAGTGATTTGGGGGACAGGGACCACGAGCAGTACTTC. Translating gives CATSDLGDRDHEQYF.